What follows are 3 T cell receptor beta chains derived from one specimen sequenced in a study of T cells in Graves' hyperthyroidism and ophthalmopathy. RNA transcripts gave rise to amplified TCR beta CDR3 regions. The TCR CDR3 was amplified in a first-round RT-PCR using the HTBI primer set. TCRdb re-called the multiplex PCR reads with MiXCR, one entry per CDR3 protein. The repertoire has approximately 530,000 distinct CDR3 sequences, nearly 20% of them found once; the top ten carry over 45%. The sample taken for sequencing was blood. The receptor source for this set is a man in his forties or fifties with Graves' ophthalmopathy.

The CDR3 DNA is TGTGCCAGCAGCGCGGGATTTAGCTCCTACAATGAGCAGTTCTTC. This gives the protein CASSAGFSSYNEQFF. The chain couples TRBV7-3 to TRBJ2-1, with TRBD2 as a possible D gene (6 bases). In germline, CDR1 is SGHTA, CDR2 FQGTGA. With 5 bases removed from V and 0 bases from J, the gap between germline ends came to 11 bases. The CDR3 spans 15 residues.

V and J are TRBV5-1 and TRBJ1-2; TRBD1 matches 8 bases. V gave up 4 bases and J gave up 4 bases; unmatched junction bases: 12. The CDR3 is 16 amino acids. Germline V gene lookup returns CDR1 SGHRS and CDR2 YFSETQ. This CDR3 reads CASSQTEKDRAYGYTF. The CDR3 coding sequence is TGCGCCAGCAGCCAAACAGAAAAGGACAGGGCCTATGGCTACACCTTC. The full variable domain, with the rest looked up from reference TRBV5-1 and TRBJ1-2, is KAGVTQTPRYLIKTRGQQVTLSCSPISGHRSVSWYQQTPGQGLQFLFEYFSETQRNKGNFPGRFSGRQFSNSRSEMNVSTLELGDSALYLCASSQTEKDRAYGYTFGSGTRLTVV.

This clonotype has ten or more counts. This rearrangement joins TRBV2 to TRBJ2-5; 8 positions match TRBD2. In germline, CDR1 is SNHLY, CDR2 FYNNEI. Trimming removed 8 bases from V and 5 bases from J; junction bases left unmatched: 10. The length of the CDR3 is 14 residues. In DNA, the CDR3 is TGTGCCAGCCGCAGGACTAGCAGCGGGGAGACCCAGTACTTC. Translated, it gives CASRRTSSGETQYF. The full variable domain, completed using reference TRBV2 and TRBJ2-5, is EPEVTQTPSHQVTQMGQEVILRCVPISNHLYFYWYRQILGQKVEFLVSFYNNEISEKSEIFDDQFSVERPDGSNFTLKIRSTKLEDSAMYFCASRRTSSGETQYFGPGTRLLVL.